This passage covers 30 T cell receptor beta chains from one sample sequenced in a study of a mutant IDH1 vaccine in newly diagnosed glioma. The time point was: week 23, last vaccination. One vaccine dose held 300 ug of mutant IDH1 20-mer peptide and came with topical imiquimod. What these receptors recognize is not known. Libraries were prepared by immunoSEQ multiplex PCR; TCRdb keeps only in-frame clonotypes and omits some of them. The repertoire holds about 67,000 clones, with 84% as singletons. The specimen comprised PBMCs, sampled from a glioma patient whose treatment included an IDH1 peptide vaccine. These receptors were obtained from a young man with glioma.

This chain uses TRBV7-2 with TRBJ2-7; no firm D call. Per germline, CDR1 SGHTA and CDR2 FQGNSA. The V end lost 4 bases, the J end lost 1 base, and 8 bases lay between the germline ends. This CDR3 has 13 amino acids. CDR3 DNA: TGTGCCAGCAGCTCCTTTTTATCCTACGAGCAGTACTTC. Amino acid sequence: CASSSFLSYEQYF. The complete variable domain, with remaining parts taken from reference TRBV7-2 and TRBJ2-7, reads GAGVSQSPSNKVTEKGKDVELRCDPISGHTALYWYRQSLGQGLEFLIYFQGNSAPDKSGLPSDRFSAERTGGSVSTLTIQRTQQEDSAVYLCASSSFLSYEQYFGPGTRLTVT.

The chain carries TRBV7-8 and TRBJ1-5; TRBD1 matches 9 bases. V dropped 5 bases and J dropped 3; count of bases not matched to a gene: 5. Looked up from germline, CDR1 is SGHVS and CDR2 is FQNEAQ. CDR3 length: 15 amino acids. The CDR3 sequence: CASSRDRVPNQPQHF. In DNA form, the CDR3 reads TGTGCCAGCAGCCGGGACAGGGTACCCAATCAGCCCCAGCATTTT.

This clone was seen just once. The rearrangement links TRBV25-1 to TRBJ2-7; TRBD2 might be the D (5 bases). This CDR3 has 16 residues. Deletions cut 3 bases from V and 0 bases from J, with 15 bases between. Germline-derived CDR1 and CDR2 are MGHDK and SYGVNS. CDR3 bases: TGTGCCAGCAGTGACCCAGAATTGGGGAGCTCCTACGAGCAGTACTTC. Amino acid sequence: CASSDPELGSSYEQYF.

In this sample, this clone turned up once. The V and J genes are TRBV10-3 and TRBJ2-3, with D maybe TRBD1 (5 bases). This CDR3 has 14 amino acids. Germline-derived CDR1 and CDR2 are ENHRY and SYGVKD. V lost 6 bases and J 6 bases, leaving 16 bases between the germline ends. The CDR3 is CAIRMPGPEDTQYF. The CDR3 DNA follows: TGTGCCATCAGGATGCCAGGGCCTGAGGATACGCAGTATTTT.

The V and J genes are TRBV4-3 and TRBJ1-1; unclear D gene. Germline V CDR1 and CDR2: LGHNA, YSLEER. The CDR3 has 13 amino acids. V was trimmed by 2 bases and J by 11 bases, leaving 15 bases between them. Here the CDR3 reads CASSQSTPGRAFF. In DNA form, the CDR3 reads TGCGCCAGCAGCCAATCTACCCCCGGCCGGGCTTTCTTT.

This clone occurred a few times. The chain couples TRBV12-5 to TRBJ1-2; TRBD1 is a possible D gene (5 bases). Trimming shortened V by 2 bases and J by 1 base, and 8 bases separated the two germline ends. The CDR3 loop spans 14 amino acids. Germline V CDR1 and CDR2: LGHNT, FRNRAP. CDR3 in amino acids: CASGLLQDNYGYTF. CDR3 nucleotide sequence: TGTGCTAGTGGTTTGCTACAGGATAACTATGGCTACACCTTC.

The chain combines TRBV5-4 with TRBJ1-2; D is possibly TRBD1 (5 bases). Germline V lookup: CDR1 SGHNT, CDR2 YYREEE (reference sequence). The CDR3 length is 16 residues. The V end lost 0 bases, the J end lost 0 bases, and 12 bases lay between the germline ends. The CDR3 DNA is TGTGCCAGCAGCTTGGCAGGGAGCCTCTCTAACTATGGCTACACCTTC. Amino acid sequence: CASSLAGSLSNYGYTF.

This clone was counted only a few times. The CDR3 reads CASSKGTHTEAFF. As DNA, the CDR3 is TGTGCCAGTAGTAAGGGGACGCACACTGAAGCTTTCTTT. The chain carries TRBV19 and TRBJ1-1; D perhaps matches TRBD1 (5 bases). The CDR3 sequence is 13 residues long. Looked up from germline, CDR1 is LNHDA and CDR2 is SQIVND (reference sequence). Trimming removed 4 bases from V and 3 bases from J, with 9 bases in between.

This sequence joins TRBV18 and TRBJ1-2, with 10 bases that match TRBD1. CDR1 is KGHSH and CDR2 is LQKENI in the germline V gene. V lost 3 bases to trimming and J lost 8 bases; unmatched junction nucleotides: 6. This CDR3 has 14 amino acids. CDR3 loop: CASSPTGGEEGYTF. The DNA of the CDR3 is TGTGCCAGCTCACCGACAGGGGGCGAAGAAGGCTACACCTTC.

V usage is TRBV27 and J usage is TRBJ2-2, with 9 bases identical to TRBD1. The germline V gene encodes CDR1 MNHEY and CDR2 SMNVEV (reference sequence). The CDR3 consists of 14 residues. V trimming: 5 bases; J trimming: 4 bases; junction bases outside the gene matches: 2. The DNA for the CDR3 is TGTGCCAGCAGTGGGACAGGGTCCACCGGGGAGCTGTTTTTT. As protein: CASSGTGSTGELFF.

This clone was picked up one time. The genes are TRBV4-3 and TRBJ1-1; D not resolved. With 0 bases removed from V and 3 bases from J, the gap between germline ends came to 11 bases. Germline lookup yields CDR1 LGHNA and CDR2 YSLEER. The CDR3 is 15 amino acids. CDR3 amino acids: CASSQDVLQYTEAFF. The CDR3 bases are TGCGCCAGCAGCCAAGACGTTTTACAATACACTGAAGCTTTCTTT.

The chain is built from TRBV28 and TRBJ2-5; D is uncertain. With 6 bases removed from V and 2 bases from J, the gap between germline ends came to 13 bases. CDR1 MDHEN and CDR2 SYDVKM come from the germline V gene. This CDR3 region has 14 residues. The CDR3 region has the DNA TGTGCCAGCAGACCCACCATGAGTCAAGAGACCCAGTACTTC. Its translation: CASRPTMSQETQYF.

The V gene is TRBV4-2, the J gene TRBJ1-2; maybe TRBD1 (5 bases). CDR1 is LGHNA and CDR2 is YNFKEQ in the germline V gene. Trimming took 5 bases from V and 7 from J, leaving 23 bases between them. The CDR3 covers 16 residues. Here the CDR3 DNA reads TGTGCCAGCAGCGAGTCTCTGGGGGGAGGGCGAGGTGGCTACACCTTC. It translates to CASSESLGGGRGGYTF.

The chain links TRBV13 to TRBJ2-2; 15 bases fit TRBD2. V was pared by 5 bases and J by 0 bases, with 4 bases of the junction left unmatched. The CDR3 loop spans 18 amino acids. Per the germline V gene, CDR1 is PRHDT and CDR2 is FYEKMQ (reference sequence). The CDR3: CASSPGLAGGSNTGELFF. The DNA of the CDR3 is TGTGCCAGCAGCCCGGGACTAGCGGGGGGCTCGAACACCGGGGAGCTGTTTTTT. The full variable domain, with the rest looked up from reference TRBV13 and TRBJ2-2, is AAGVIQSPRHLIKEKRETATLKCYPIPRHDTVYWYQQGPGQDPQFLISFYEKMQSDKGSIPDRFSAQQFSDYHSELNMSSLELGDSALYFCASSPGLAGGSNTGELFFGEGSRLTVL.

The J gene is TRBJ2-2, the V gene TRBV19; TRBD2 agrees at 9 bases. From germline, CDR1 is LNHDA and CDR2 SQIVND (reference sequence). The junction had 10 bases not matched to a gene; V was cut back by 7 bases and J by 1 base. This CDR3 is 17 amino acids long. The chain's CDR3 is CASTPLAGVLNTGELFF. The DNA for the CDR3 is TGTGCCAGTACCCCTTTAGCGGGGGTATTGAACACCGGGGAGCTGTTTTTT.

The V call is TRBV13, the J call TRBJ1-1, with a weak D call TRBD1 (5 bases). Looked up from germline, CDR1 is PRHDT and CDR2 is FYEKMQ (reference sequence). This CDR3 is built from 15 residues. V was clipped by 2 bases and J by 3 bases, with 13 bases between them. CDR3 nucleotides: TGTGCCAGCAGCTTAAGGCCTGTAGGGGACACTGAAGCTTTCTTT. As protein: CASSLRPVGDTEAFF. The variable domain in full, completed from reference TRBV13 and TRBJ1-1, reads AAGVIQSPRHLIKEKRETATLKCYPIPRHDTVYWYQQGPGQDPQFLISFYEKMQSDKGSIPDRFSAQQFSDYHSELNMSSLELGDSALYFCASSLRPVGDTEAFFGQGTRLTVV.

A remark on this clone: A read error may account for a junction end that differs from germline. The J gene is TRBJ1-2, the V gene TRBV5-4; tentative D call: TRBD1 (6 bases). The CDR3 runs to 11 residues. The germline gives CDR1 SGHNT, CDR2 YYREEE (reference sequence). CDR3 nucleotides: TGTGCCAGCAGCTTGGGGACAGTATGGGCCTTC. Protein sequence: CASSLGTVWAF.

This clone has a single count. V and J are TRBV15 and TRBJ1-3; no reliable D call. V was clipped by 8 bases and J by 8 bases, with 19 bases between them. The length of the CDR3 is 14 residues. CDR1 is LNHNV, CDR2 YYDKDF, per germline (reference sequence). The CDR3 bases are TGTGCCACCCGTAGGAGGGATGGAAGAGACACCATATATTTT. It encodes CATRRRDGRDTIYF. The variable domain in full, with the rest retrieved from reference TRBV15 and TRBJ1-3, is DAMVIQNPRYQVTQFGKPVTLSCSQTLNHNVMYWYQQKSSQAPKLLFHYYDKDFNNEADTPDNFQSRRPNTSFCFLDIRSPGLGDTAMYLCATRRRDGRDTIYFGEGSWLTVV.

The chain has TRBV7-2 and TRBJ2-7; the D gene is possibly TRBD1 (6 bases). The CDR3 is 13 amino acids. Trimming pared 2 bases from V and 3 bases from J, leaving 8 bases between. CDR1 is SGHTA, CDR2 FQGNSA, per germline. In DNA, the CDR3 is TGTGCCAGCAGCTTACACAGGGTCTACGAGCAGTACTTC. Residues: CASSLHRVYEQYF.

This clone was picked up a small number of times. The gene calls are TRBV30 and TRBJ2-2; 7 nucleotides match TRBD2. Germline CDR1 and CDR2: GTSNPN and SVGIG (reference sequence). V was pared by 4 bases and J by 1 base, with 3 bases of the junction left unmatched. This CDR3 contains 14 residues. CDR3 DNA: TGTGCCTGGACTTGGGGGGGGAACACCGGGGAGCTGTTTTTT. Its translation: CAWTWGGNTGELFF.

J is TRBJ2-7 and V is TRBV19; D is perhaps TRBD2 (5 bases). Germline assignment: CDR1 LNHDA and CDR2 SQIVND (reference sequence). The V and J ends lost 9 bases and 0 bases respectively, with 12 bases between them. There are 13 residues in the CDR3. Here the CDR3 DNA reads TGTGCCAGCCGTAGAGGGTCCTCCTACGAGCAGTACTTC. Its protein is CASRRGSSYEQYF.

This clone turned up a few times. The V and J genes are TRBV29-1 and TRBJ1-1; the D gene is possibly TRBD1 (5 bases). Deletions cut 6 bases from V and 2 bases from J, with 13 bases between. CDR3 length equals 13 residues. Germline values: CDR1 SQVTM, CDR2 ANQGSEA. CDR3 residues: CSVGGGPNTEAFF. CDR3 bases: TGCAGCGTGGGCGGGGGACCTAACACTGAAGCTTTCTTT. Drawing the rest from reference TRBV29-1 and TRBJ1-1, the complete variable domain is SAVISQKPSRDICQRGTSLTIQCQVDSQVTMMFWYRQQPGQSLTLIATANQGSEATYESGFVIDKFPISRPNLTFSTLTVSNMSPEDSSIYLCSVGGGPNTEAFFGQGTRLTVV.

About this clone itself: This CDR3 is also generated by other DNA sequences in the sample. The chain joins TRBV7-9 to TRBJ1-4; no reliable D call. The CDR3 totals 15 residues. V dropped 3 bases and J dropped 2 bases, with 10 bases sitting between them. Germline CDR1 and CDR2: SEHNR and FQNEAQ (reference sequence). This CDR3 reads CASSLAGSTNEKLFF. The CDR3 DNA reads as TGTGCCAGCAGCTTGGCGGGGTCGACTAATGAAAAACTGTTTTTT.

The chain couples TRBV7-9 to TRBJ2-6, with a tentative D call TRBD1 (6 bases). CDR1 and CDR2 (germline): SEHNR, FQNEAQ (reference sequence). This CDR3 region has 15 residues. V gave up 5 bases and J gave up 2 bases, with 10 bases separating them. The CDR3 DNA reads as TGTGCCAGCAGCCGAAGACAGGCTGGGGCCAACGTCCTGACTTTC. The encoded protein is CASSRRQAGANVLTF.

The rearrangement links TRBV5-8 to TRBJ1-1, with D possibly matching TRBD1 (6 bases). Trimming removed 1 base from V and 1 base from J, with 14 bases in between. The germline V gene has CDR1 SGHTS and CDR2 YDEGEE. This CDR3 contains 16 residues. CDR3 nucleotide sequence: TGTGCCAGCAGCTTGTATAAGGGACAAACGAACACTGAAGCTTTCTTT. Its protein is CASSLYKGQTNTEAFF.

This clone was detected once. The CDR3 sequence is CASSLILAGEQFF. Written as DNA, the CDR3 is TGTGCCAGCAGCTTGATTCTAGCGGGAGAGCAGTTCTTC. V is TRBV11-3 and J is TRBJ2-1, with 9 positions matching TRBD2. CDR1 and CDR2 from the germline V gene are SGHNT and YENEEA. V gave up 3 bases and J gave up 10 bases; unmatched junction bases: 4. The CDR3 contains 13 residues.

The rearrangement links TRBV18 to TRBJ1-4, with 8 bases lining up with TRBD1. The junction had 8 bases not matched to a gene; V was cut back by 3 bases and J by 8 bases. Looked up from germline, CDR1 is KGHSH and CDR2 is LQKENI. This CDR3 region has 15 residues. CDR3 in amino acids: CASSPKTGVFEKLFF. CDR3 coding DNA: TGTGCCAGCTCACCGAAGACAGGGGTATTCGAAAAACTGTTTTTT.

The rearrangement uses TRBV30 and TRBJ1-2, with D perhaps matching TRBD1 (5 bases). The length of the CDR3 is 14 residues. V lost 0 bases and J lost 5, with 13 bases in between. CDR1 GTSNPN and CDR2 SVGIG come from the germline V gene (reference sequence). The DNA for the CDR3 is TGTGCCTGGAGTGTAGGCCAGGGTGGGTATGGCTACACCTTC. The encoded protein is CAWSVGQGGYGYTF.

The chain is built from TRBV30 and TRBJ1-4; no definite D call. V shed 2 bases and J shed 7 bases, with 11 bases lying between them. The CDR3 contains 13 residues. The germline V gene has CDR1 GTSNPN and CDR2 SVGIG (reference sequence). The CDR3 DNA sequence: TGTGCCTGGAGTCCCCCCCTTGGTGAAAAACTGTTTTTT. Protein product: CAWSPPLGEKLFF.

The chain employs TRBV6-1 and TRBJ2-7; D not resolved. V gave up 2 bases and J gave up 3 bases, with 14 bases separating them. Per germline, CDR1 MNHNS and CDR2 SASEGT. CDR3 length equals 15 residues. CDR3 nucleotides: TGTGCCAGCAGTGAATATATGGCAGGTAACTACGAGCAGTACTTC. It yields the protein CASSEYMAGNYEQYF.